This T cell receptor (beta chain) was recorded in a study of chemoradiotherapy in HPV16-positive cancers (dated by TCRdb to between 2021 and 2022). General notes on the study: Functional T-cell assays on cells from two HPV16-positive patients defined candidate HPV-specific T-cell clones and common TCR motifs. Whether T-cell immunity against the HPV oncoproteins E6 and E7 changes during chemoradiotherapy and whether survival is affected by this immunity were examined in the study. The candidate HPV-specific TCRs and motifs were then tracked in TCR repertoires from over 80 patients with HPV-related cancers.

The full study reports these points: Improved recurrence-free survival in HPV16-positive patients was associated with expansion of HPV-responsive T cells during chemoradiotherapy. The survival association was reported for HPV16-positive patients, and the functional definition of HPV-specific T cells was derived from only a couple of HPV16-positive patients. Expansion of candidate HPV-specific clones and E7-related TCR motifs was observed in the tumor microenvironment during treatment, whereas no such expansion was observed for non-HPV-specific T cells.

Because repertoires were sampled repeatedly during chemoradiotherapy, clonal expansion in the tumor microenvironment could be followed. Receptors were amplified or captured by the immunoSEQ multiplex PCR assay. TCRdb re-hosts the immuneACCESS table, in-frame sequences only. Its copies lack some clones; in the studies checked, an unresolved V gene accounts for under half of them, and the cause for the rest is not known. The sample records about 33,000 clones, 86% of which are singletons. Of the sample, roughly 2% is held by the ten largest clones. About this clone: What antigen it recognizes has not been identified. No much larger clone is present one base from it, and per-base qualities are unavailable.

Trimming leaves V shorter by 1 base and J shorter by 5 bases, with the junction holding 5 bases beyond the gene matches. From the cysteine up to the phenylalanine, the CDR3 has a length of 15 residues. Only the CDR3 DNA stays, 45 bases, in frame from base 1. CDR1 is given as SGDLS and CDR2 as YYNGEE, both from the germline V gene. The sequence joins TRBV9 to TRBJ2-5; TRBD1 fits 10 bases in the junction. The TCR was taken from a human donor with HPV-associated anogenital cancer. The sequencing here drew on blood, taken from a patient who underwent chemoradiotherapy. The CDR3 protein sequence reads: CASSVRQGAGETQYF. The bases are TGTGCCAGCAGCGTAAGACAGGGGGCAGGGGAGACCCAGTACTTC.